The clone carrying this TCR beta chain was counted ten times or more. Its specificity is unknown. This sample stems from a study of T cell repertoires in cytomegalovirus infection. CDR3 length: 14 amino acids. The V end lost 0 bases, the J end lost 4 bases, and 8 bases lay between the germline ends. Germline CDR1 SGHVS, CDR2 FQNEAQ. TCRdb reanalysed the reads using MiXCR and keeps one entry per CDR3 protein. The sample lists 200,000 to 250,000 distinct CDR3 sequences; approximately 40% were seen once. The chain recombines TRBV7-8 with TRBJ2-3; D is uncertain. The TCR was taken from a human donor in good health (CMV status not recorded). Some clones in this sample may be carry-over from other donors' samples. The source material was CD8+ T cells from cultured PBMCs, sampled from culture after CMV antigen stimulation. CDR3 bases: TGTGCCAGCAGCTTAGCGCTCCTAGCAGATACGCAGTATTTT. As protein: CASSLALLADTQYF.